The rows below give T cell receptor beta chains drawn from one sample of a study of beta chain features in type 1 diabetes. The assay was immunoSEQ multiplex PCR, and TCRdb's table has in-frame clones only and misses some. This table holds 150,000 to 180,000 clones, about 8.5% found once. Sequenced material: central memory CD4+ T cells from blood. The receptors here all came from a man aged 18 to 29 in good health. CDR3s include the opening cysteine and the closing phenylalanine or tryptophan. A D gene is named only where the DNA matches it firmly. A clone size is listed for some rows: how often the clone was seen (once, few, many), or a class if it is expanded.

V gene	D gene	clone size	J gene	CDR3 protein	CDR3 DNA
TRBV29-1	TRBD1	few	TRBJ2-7	CSVVKQGNSYEQYF	TGCAGCGTTGTTAAACAGGGGAACTCCTACGAGCAGTACTTC
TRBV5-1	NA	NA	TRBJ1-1	CASSAFQGSQEAFF	TGCGCCAGCAGCGCCTTCCAGGGGTCCCAAGAAGCTTTCTTT
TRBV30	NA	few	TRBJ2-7	CAWSNREYEQYF	TGTGCCTGGAGTAACAGGGAGTACGAGCAGTACTTC
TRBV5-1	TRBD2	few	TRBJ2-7	CASSNSGREAHEQYF	TGCGCCAGCAGCAATAGCGGGAGAGAGGCCCACGAGCAGTACTTC
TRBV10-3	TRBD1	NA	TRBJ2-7	CAIRQGSAYEQYF	TGTGCCATTCGACAGGGGAGCGCTTACGAGCAGTACTTC
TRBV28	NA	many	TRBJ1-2	CASMGANYGYTF	TGTGCCAGCATGGGGGCCAACTATGGCTACACCTTC
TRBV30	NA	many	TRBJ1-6	CAWSANRDSPLHF	TGTGCCTGGAGTGCCAACAGGGACTCACCCCTCCACTTT
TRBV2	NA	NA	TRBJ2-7	CASNLGPNEQYF	TGTGCCAGCAACCTTGGGCCCAACGAGCAGTACTTC
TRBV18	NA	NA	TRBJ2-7	CASSPTGQDEQYF	TGTGCCAGCTCACCAACAGGTCAGGACGAGCAGTACTTC
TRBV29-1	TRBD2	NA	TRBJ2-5	CSVEKTSGKETQYF	TGCAGCGTTGAAAAGACTAGCGGGAAAGAGACCCAGTACTTC
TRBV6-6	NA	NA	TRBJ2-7	CASSYLRGSGYEQYF	TGTGCCAGCAGTTACCTTCGCGGATCGGGGTACGAGCAGTACTTC
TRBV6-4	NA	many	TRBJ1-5	CASSVWPDQPQHF	TGTGCCAGCAGTGTTTGGCCCGATCAGCCCCAGCATTTT
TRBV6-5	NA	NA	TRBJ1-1	CASSYSWTSIAEAFF	TGTGCCAGCAGTTACTCGTGGACTTCGATCGCTGAAGCTTTCTTT
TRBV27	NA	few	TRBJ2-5	CASRKTAKETQYF	TGTGCCAGCAGGAAGACAGCTAAAGAGACCCAGTACTTC
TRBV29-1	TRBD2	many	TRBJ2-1	CSVEGQRGPGNEQFF	TGCAGCGTTGAAGGACAGCGGGGGCCAGGGAATGAGCAGTTCTTC
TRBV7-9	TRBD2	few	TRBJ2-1	CASSSPSGGRVYNEQFF	TGTGCCAGCAGCTCACCTAGCGGGGGCAGGGTCTACAATGAGCAGTTCTTC
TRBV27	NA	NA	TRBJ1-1	CASSPRTARNTEAFF	TGTGCCAGCAGTCCTCGGACAGCGCGGAACACTGAAGCTTTCTTT
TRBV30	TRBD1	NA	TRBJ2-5	CAWRVTGGQETQYF	TGTGCCTGGAGGGTGACAGGGGGACAAGAGACCCAGTACTTC
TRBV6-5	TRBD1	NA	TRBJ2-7	CASSRDRGIYEQYF	TGTGCCAGCAGCCGGGACAGGGGGATTTACGAGCAGTACTTC
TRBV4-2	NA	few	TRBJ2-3	CASSQDTSRTGDTQYF	TGTGCCAGCAGCCAAGATACTAGCAGAACTGGAGATACGCAGTATTTT
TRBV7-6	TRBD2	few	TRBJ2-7	CASSLAVGERGIYEQYF	TGTGCCAGCAGCTTAGCGGTCGGAGAGCGGGGGATCTACGAGCAGTACTTC
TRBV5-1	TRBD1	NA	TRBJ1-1	CASSTGDRARLEAFF	TGCGCCAGCAGCACCGGGGACAGGGCAAGACTCGAAGCTTTCTTT
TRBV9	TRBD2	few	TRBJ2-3	CASSATAGLDTQYF	TGTGCCAGCAGCGCGACAGCGGGATTAGATACGCAGTATTTT
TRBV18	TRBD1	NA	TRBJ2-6	CASSPSGQGALAGANVLTF	TGTGCCAGCTCACCATCTGGACAGGGGGCGCTAGCTGGGGCCAACGTCCTGACTTTC
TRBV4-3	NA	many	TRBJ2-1	CASSRELQGGAEQFF	TGCGCCAGCAGCCGAGAGTTGCAGGGTGGAGCTGAGCAGTTCTTC
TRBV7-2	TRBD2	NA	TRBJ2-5	CASSLAGLAGMGLQETQYF	TGTGCCAGCAGCTTAGCGGGACTAGCGGGAATGGGTCTCCAAGAGACCCAGTACTTC
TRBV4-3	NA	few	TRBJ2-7	CASSRDTSYEQYF	TGCGCCAGCAGCCGGGACACATCCTACGAGCAGTACTTC
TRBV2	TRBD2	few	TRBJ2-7	CASSQGLAGGEQYF	TGTGCCAGCAGCCAGGGACTAGCGGGAGGGGAGCAGTACTTC
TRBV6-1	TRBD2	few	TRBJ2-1	CASSLSSGPYNEQFF	TGTGCCAGCAGCCTTTCTAGCGGCCCCTACAATGAGCAGTTCTTC
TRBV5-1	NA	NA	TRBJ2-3	CASSEGVVDTQYF	TGCGCCAGCTCTGAGGGGGTAGTGGATACGCAGTATTTT
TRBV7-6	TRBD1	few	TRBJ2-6	CASSLGQGSGANVLTF	TGTGCCAGCAGCTTGGGACAGGGGAGCGGGGCCAACGTCCTGACTTTC
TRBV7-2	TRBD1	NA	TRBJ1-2	CASSLLQGANYGYTF	TGTGCCAGCAGCTTATTACAGGGGGCTAACTATGGCTACACCTTC
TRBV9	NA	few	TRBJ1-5	CASSQGGFNQPQHF	TGTGCCAGCAGCCAAGGCGGTTTCAATCAGCCCCAGCATTTT
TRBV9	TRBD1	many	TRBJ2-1	CASGKRRDRDTYEQFF	TGTGCCAGCGGAAAGCGGCGGGACAGGGATACTTATGAGCAGTTCTTC
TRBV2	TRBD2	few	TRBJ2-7	CASSTGTSNEQYF	TGTGCCAGCAGTACCGGGACTAGCAACGAGCAGTACTTC
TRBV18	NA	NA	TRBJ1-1	CASSPAASAEAFF	TGTGCCAGCTCACCCGCGGCTAGCGCTGAAGCTTTCTTT
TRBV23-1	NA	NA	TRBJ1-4	CASSRGVHTKNCFF	NA
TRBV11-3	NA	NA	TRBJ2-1	CASSSPRIGSSFDEQFF	TGTGCCAGCAGCTCCCCTAGAATAGGAAGTAGTTTCGATGAGCAGTTCTTC
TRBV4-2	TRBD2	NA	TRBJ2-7	CASSQQGSGSQSYEQYF	TGTGCCAGCAGCCAACAGGGTAGCGGGAGTCAGTCCTACGAGCAGTACTTC
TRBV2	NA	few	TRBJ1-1	CASTVQALWTEAFF	TGTGCCAGCACGGTACAGGCTTTGTGGACTGAAGCTTTCTTT
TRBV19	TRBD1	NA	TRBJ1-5	CASSRGQSSNQPQHF	TGTGCCAGTAGTAGGGGACAGTCTAGCAATCAGCCCCAGCATTTT
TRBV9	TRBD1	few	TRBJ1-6	CASSAAQGALSPLHF	TGTGCCAGCAGCGCGGCACAGGGGGCTCTTTCACCCCTCCACTTT
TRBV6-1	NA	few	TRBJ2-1	CASIPDGGRNNEQFF	TGTGCCAGCATTCCGGACGGGGGGCGAAACAATGAGCAGTTCTTC
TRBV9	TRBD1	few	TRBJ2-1	CASSVGGGQLSNEQFF	TGTGCCAGCAGCGTAGGAGGGGGACAGTTATCCAATGAGCAGTTCTTC
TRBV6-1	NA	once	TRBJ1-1	CASSVSGTMNTEAFF	TGTGCCAGCAGTGTCTCCGGGACAATGAACACTGAAGCTTTCTTT
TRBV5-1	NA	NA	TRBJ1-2	CASSSTGFANYGYTF	TGCGCCAGCAGCTCCACAGGGTTCGCTAACTATGGCTACACCTTC
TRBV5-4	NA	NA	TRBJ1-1	CASSWGQGFATEAFF	TGTGCCAGCAGCTGGGGGCAGGGGTTTGCCACTGAAGCTTTCTTT
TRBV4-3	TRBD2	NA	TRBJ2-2	CASSQRGGPHTGELFF	TGCGCCAGCAGCCAGCGGGGAGGGCCCCACACCGGGGAGCTGTTTTTT
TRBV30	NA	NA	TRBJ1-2	CAWSVRLADYGYTF	TGTGCCTGGAGTGTACGATTAGCGGACTATGGCTACACCTTC
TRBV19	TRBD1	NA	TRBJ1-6	CASSTGTGGWGNSPLHF	TGTGCCAGTAGCACCGGGACAGGGGGCTGGGGGAATTCACCCCTCCACTTT
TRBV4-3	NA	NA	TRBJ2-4	CASSQTGIQYF	TGCGCCAGCAGCCAGACAGGAATTCAGTACTTC
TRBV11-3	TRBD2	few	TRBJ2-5	CASSPSGLAGGETQYF	TGTGCCAGCAGCCCTTCGGGACTAGCGGGTGGGGAGACCCAGTACTTC
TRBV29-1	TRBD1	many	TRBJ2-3	CSVEDWDRGTDTQYF	TGCAGCGTTGAAGATTGGGACAGGGGCACAGATACGCAGTATTTT
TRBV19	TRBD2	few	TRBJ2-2	CASSRQAGVNTGELFF	TGTGCCAGTAGTAGACAAGCGGGGGTAAACACCGGGGAGCTGTTTTTT